This is a list of T cell receptor beta chains from one sample in a study of CD8+ T cells in alopecia areata. Profiled with immunoSEQ multiplex PCR; TCRdb holds only in-frame clones, not every one. Of approximately 99,000 clones in the sample, 55% to 60% are singletons; the top ten hold more than 20%. Material: NKG2D-low CD8+ T cells sorted from blood. These receptors were collected from a human donor with alopecia areata. CDR3s include the opening cysteine and the closing phenylalanine or tryptophan. Fields, in order: V gene, J gene, CDR3 protein.

V: TRBV9
J: TRBJ2-2
CDR3: CASKPGSSRGELFF

V: TRBV7-9
J: TRBJ2-7
CDR3: CASSLSSSGYEQYF

V: TRBV29-1
J: TRBJ2-6
CDR3: CSVSGSHSGANVLTF

V: TRBV7-9
J: TRBJ2-1
CDR3: CASRYALAGDSGAQFF

V: TRBV9
J: TRBJ1-4
CDR3: CASSDDRDRGSRSEKLFF

V: TRBV5-1
J: TRBJ1-5
CDR3: CASSQGVGDQPQHF

V: TRBV13
J: TRBJ1-2
CDR3: CASSPGRNNNYGYTF

V: TRBV27
J: TRBJ2-3
CDR3: CASSFLRTSGPTDTQYF

V: TRBV28
J: TRBJ2-7
CDR3: CANRRQGIYYEQYF

V: TRBV27
J: TRBJ2-7
CDR3: CASSLLTSGSFDEQYF

V: TRBV5-6
J: TRBJ2-6
CDR3: CASSSSRKGSLSGANVLTF

V: TRBV14
J: TRBJ1-1
CDR3: CASSQTVGSAFF

V: TRBV9
J: TRBJ2-1
CDR3: CASSGTRGNEQFF

V: TRBV10-3
J: TRBJ2-7
CDR3: CAISESGDLYEQYF

V: TRBV9
J: TRBJ2-3
CDR3: CASSVDAGVRDTQYF

V: TRBV9
J: TRBJ1-1
CDR3: CASGSGTGGEAFF

V: TRBV28
J: TRBJ1-5
CDR3: CASSLGQGFRQPQHF

V: TRBV14
J: TRBJ2-1
CDR3: CASSPGPYNEQFF

V: TRBV5-1
J: TRBJ2-6
CDR3: CASSASGTGSFGANVLTF

V: TRBV6-4
J: TRBJ2-3
CDR3: CASSDSTAGVVDTQYF

V: TRBV7-9
J: TRBJ2-1
CDR3: CASRQAAVGFNEQFF

V: TRBV29-1
J: TRBJ2-5
CDR3: CSADGGGETQYF

V: TRBV12-5
J: TRBJ1-1
CDR3: CASGFFIRRDSQPTTEAFF

V: TRBV4-1
J: TRBJ2-1
CDR3: CASSQDLAPPANEQFF

V: TRBV10-3
J: TRBJ2-3
CDR3: CAISESRSTDTQYF

V: TRBV25-1
J: TRBJ2-7
CDR3: CASSEYRDYEQYF

V: TRBV5-1
J: TRBJ2-3
CDR3: CASSLGERVDTDTQYF